These 9 T cell receptor beta chains were sequenced from one sample in a study of post-analysis software for immune sequencing data. Overall study findings and caveats: Elevated frequency relative to controls characterized roughly five TRBV segments in patients, TRBV5-6, TRBV5-1 and TRBV20-1 among them.

Built from TCR beta cDNA, the libraries had unique molecular identifiers in them. TCRdb analysed the PCR reads with MiXCR anew, one entry per CDR3 protein. The table lists hundreds of thousands of distinct CDR3 sequences, nearly 45% of them singletons. Their antigens are not known. Sequencing was carried out using blood. The receptors were sampled from a girl aged 5-17 years with multiple sclerosis.

This clonotype has just a few counts. The chain has TRBV29-1 and TRBJ2-6, with 8 bases lining up with TRBD1. The CDR3 extends over 19 amino acids. Per germline, CDR1 SQVTM and CDR2 ANQGSEA. With V trimmed by 0 bases and J by 10 bases, 20 bases remained unmatched. Here the CDR3 reads CSVEDPNLVDRVGKNVLTF. CDR3 in DNA: TGCAGCGTTGAAGATCCCAACCTTGTGGACAGGGTGGGCAAAAACGTCCTGACTTTC.

J is TRBJ1-2 and V is TRBV5-4, with 7 nucleotides matching TRBD1. The CDR3 extends over 15 amino acids. Germline V gene lookup returns CDR1 SGHNT and CDR2 YYREEE (reference sequence). Trimming removed 5 bases from V and 4 bases from J; junction bases left unmatched: 11. The CDR3 DNA sequence: TGTGCCAGCAGTGACGGACAGGCGGAGACCTATGGCTACACCTTC. It yields the protein CASSDGQAETYGYTF.

The genes are TRBV11-2 and TRBJ2-5; TRBD2 matches 9 bases. This CDR3 contains 17 residues. Germline V gene sequence: CDR1 SGHAT, CDR2 FQNNGV. Trimming took 1 base from V and 5 from J; bases not matched to a gene: 11. DNA for the CDR3: TGTGCCAGCAGCTTAGTGGGTGGAATAGCGGGAGCGGAGACCCAGTACTTC. Translating it yields CASSLVGGIAGAETQYF.

This rearrangement joins TRBV7-2 to TRBJ2-1, with a possible D match to TRBD1 (5 bases). The J call may be incorrect, as the DNA end agrees better with TRBJ2-7. In germline, CDR1 is SGHTA, CDR2 FQGNSA. There are 15 residues in the CDR3. DNA of the CDR3: TGTGCCAGCAGCTTTAAGGGCAGGGAAGGCCACGAGCAGTACTTC. It is translated as CASSFKGREGHEQYF.

The gene calls are TRBV5-5 and TRBJ1-2; D is undetermined. The V gene lost 3 bases and the J gene lost 2 bases, with 14 bases spanning the gap. Germline values: CDR1 SGHKS, CDR2 YYEKEE (reference sequence). The length of the CDR3 is 15 residues. This CDR3 is CASSSTRQVNYGYTF. CDR3 DNA: TGTGCCAGCAGCTCAACCCGCCAGGTGAACTATGGCTACACCTTC.

The chain has TRBV20-1 and TRBJ2-3, with no clear D. Germline CDR1 is DFQATT and CDR2 is SNEGSKA (reference sequence). Between the trimmed V and J ends, which lost 1 base and 2 bases, there was a span of 16 bases. The CDR3 has 16 amino acids. This CDR3 is CSARVLGLENTDTQYF. In nucleotides, the CDR3 is TGCAGTGCTAGAGTCCTTGGGTTAGAGAACACAGATACGCAGTATTTT.

This chain joins TRBV3-1 and TRBJ1-5; D gene ambiguous. Trimming removed 6 bases from V and 0 bases from J, with 9 bases in between. Germline assignment: CDR1 LGHDT and CDR2 YNNKEL (reference sequence). This CDR3 is 14 amino acids long. Written as DNA, the CDR3 is TGTGCCAGCAGTAGGGTGAATAGCAATCAGCCCCAGCATTTT. This codes for CASSRVNSNQPQHF.

V is TRBV9 and J is TRBJ2-1; 8 bases are a match to TRBD1. This CDR3 region has 13 residues. Losses at the gene ends were 0 bases for V and 8 bases for J; bases not matched to a gene: 1. The germline CDR1 and CDR2 sequences are SGDLS and YYNGEE. Written as DNA, the CDR3 is TGTGCCAGCAGCGTAGGACAGGGGTATGAGCAGTTCTTC. It specifies CASSVGQGYEQFF.

The rearrangement uses TRBV4-1 and TRBJ2-3, with 10 bases matching TRBD2. Trimming removed 0 bases from V and 5 bases from J; junction bases left unmatched: 5. The CDR3 sequence is 16 residues long. Germline values: CDR1 MGHRA, CDR2 YSYEKL. The CDR3 DNA reads TGCGCCAGCAGCCAAGAGGGGGCTAGCGGGAGAGATACGCAGTATTTT. Translated: CASSQEGASGRDTQYF.